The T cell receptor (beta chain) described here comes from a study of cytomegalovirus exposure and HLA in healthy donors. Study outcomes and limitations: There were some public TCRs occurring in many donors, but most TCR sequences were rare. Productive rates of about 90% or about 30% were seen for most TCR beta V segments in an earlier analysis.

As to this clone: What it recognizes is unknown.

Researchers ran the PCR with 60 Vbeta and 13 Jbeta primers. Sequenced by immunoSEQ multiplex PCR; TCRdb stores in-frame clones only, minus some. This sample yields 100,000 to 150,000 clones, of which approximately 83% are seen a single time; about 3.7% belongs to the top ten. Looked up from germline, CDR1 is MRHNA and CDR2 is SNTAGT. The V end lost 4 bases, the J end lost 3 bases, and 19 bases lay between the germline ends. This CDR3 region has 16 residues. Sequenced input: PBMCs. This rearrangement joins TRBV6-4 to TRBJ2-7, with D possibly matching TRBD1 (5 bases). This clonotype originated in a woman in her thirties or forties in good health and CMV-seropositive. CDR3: CASSVNPKAGFYEQYF. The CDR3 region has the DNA TGTGCCAGCAGTGTCAATCCCAAGGCAGGGTTCTACGAGCAGTACTTC.